There are many counts of the clone carrying this T cell receptor beta chain. This record belongs to a study of T cells in Graves' hyperthyroidism and ophthalmopathy. The length of the CDR3 is 16 residues. Trimming removed 5 bases from V and 2 bases from J; junction bases left unmatched: 10. Germline CDR1 reads MNHEY; CDR2 reads SMNVEV (reference sequence). It was RNA transcripts that yielded the amplified TCR beta CDR3 regions. HTBI primers were the set used in a first-round RT-PCR of the TCR CDR3. TCRdb fed the multiplex PCR reads into MiXCR, producing one record per CDR3 protein. The sample has about 350,000 distinct CDR3 sequences, approximately 15% seen once.

The sequencing sample was made of blood. The V gene is TRBV27, the J gene TRBJ2-5; 8 nucleotides align to TRBD1. This TCR derives from a woman aged 30 to 39 with Graves' hyperthyroidism. CDR3 residues: CASSPWTGLAQETQYF. CDR3 sequence (DNA): TGTGCCAGCAGTCCCTGGACAGGGCTAGCACAAGAGACCCAGTACTTC.